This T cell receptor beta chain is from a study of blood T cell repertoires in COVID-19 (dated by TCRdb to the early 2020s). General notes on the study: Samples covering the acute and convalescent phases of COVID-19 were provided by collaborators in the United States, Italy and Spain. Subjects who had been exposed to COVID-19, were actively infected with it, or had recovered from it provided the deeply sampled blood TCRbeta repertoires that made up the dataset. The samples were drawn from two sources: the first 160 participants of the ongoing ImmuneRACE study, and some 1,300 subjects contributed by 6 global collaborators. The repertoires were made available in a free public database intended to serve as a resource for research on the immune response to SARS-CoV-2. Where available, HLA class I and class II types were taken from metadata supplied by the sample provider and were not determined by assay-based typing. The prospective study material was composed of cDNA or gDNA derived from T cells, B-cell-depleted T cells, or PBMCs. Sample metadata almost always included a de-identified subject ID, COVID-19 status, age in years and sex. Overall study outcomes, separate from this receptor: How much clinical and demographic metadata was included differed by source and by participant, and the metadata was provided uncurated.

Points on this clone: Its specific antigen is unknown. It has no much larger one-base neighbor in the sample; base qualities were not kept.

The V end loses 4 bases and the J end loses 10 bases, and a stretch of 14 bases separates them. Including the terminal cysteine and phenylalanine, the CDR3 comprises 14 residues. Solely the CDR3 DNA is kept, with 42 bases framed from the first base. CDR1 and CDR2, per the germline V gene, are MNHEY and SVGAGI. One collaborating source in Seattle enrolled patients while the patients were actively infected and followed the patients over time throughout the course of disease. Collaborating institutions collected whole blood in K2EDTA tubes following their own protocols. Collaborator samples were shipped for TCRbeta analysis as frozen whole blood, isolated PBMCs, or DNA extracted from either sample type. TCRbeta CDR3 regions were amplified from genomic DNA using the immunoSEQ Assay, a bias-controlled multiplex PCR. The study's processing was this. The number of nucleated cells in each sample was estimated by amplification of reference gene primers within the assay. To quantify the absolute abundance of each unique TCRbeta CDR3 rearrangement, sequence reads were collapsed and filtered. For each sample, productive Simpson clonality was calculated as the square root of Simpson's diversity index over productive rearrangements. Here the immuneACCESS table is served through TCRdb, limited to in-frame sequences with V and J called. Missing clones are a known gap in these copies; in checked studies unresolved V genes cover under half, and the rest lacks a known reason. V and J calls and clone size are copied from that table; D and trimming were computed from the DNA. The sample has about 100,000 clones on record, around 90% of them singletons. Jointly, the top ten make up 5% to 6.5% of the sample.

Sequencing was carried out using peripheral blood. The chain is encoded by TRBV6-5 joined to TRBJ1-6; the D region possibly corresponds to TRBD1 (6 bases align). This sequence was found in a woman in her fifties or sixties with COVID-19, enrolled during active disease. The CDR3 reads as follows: CASSFKQGLSPLHF. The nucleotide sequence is TGTGCCAGCAGTTTTAAACAGGGCTTGTCACCCCTCCACTTT.